These T cell receptor beta chains were read from a single sample in a study of blood T cell repertoires in COVID-19. The repertoire was sequenced with immunoSEQ multiplex PCR; TCRdb's copy has only in-frame clones and lacks some. The repertoire consists of 250,000 to 300,000 clones, with roughly 83% occurring once and the leading ten covering under 5.5%. Sequenced sample: peripheral blood. The receptors here all came from a man aged 55 to 70 who had recovered from COVID-19. Both conserved end residues are part of each CDR3. The D gene is left open where the match is weak. Clone size is not always given. Where it is, it says once, few, many or a class for expanded clones.

abundance	v_gene	d_gene	j_gene	CDR3nt	CDR3aa
NA	TRBV6-5	TRBD1	TRBJ1-4	TGTGCCAGCAGTAACAGTAACAGGGGAGAAAAACTGTTTTTT	CASSNSNRGEKLFF
NA	TRBV14	NA	TRBJ1-4	TGTGCCAGCAGCCCAAGATCCGGGTCTGGTGAAAAACTGTTTTTT	CASSPRSGSGEKLFF
NA	TRBV7-9	NA	TRBJ1-4	TGTGCCAGCAGCGGCTGGTTCACCGGGGAAAAACTGTTTTTT	CASSGWFTGEKLFF
NA	TRBV2	NA	TRBJ2-1	TGTGCCAGCAGTGAAATAGCTGAGCAGTTCTTC	CASSEIAEQFF
NA	TRBV6-5	NA	TRBJ1-1	TGTGCCAGCAGTTTACCCGGTGCGGCCGGGAACACTGAAGCTTTCTTT	CASSLPGAAGNTEAFF
NA	TRBV7-6	TRBD1	TRBJ2-2	TGTGCCAGCAGCTTACTTGGACAGGGGGCGGCCGGGGAGCTGTTTTTT	CASSLLGQGAAGELFF
few	TRBV18	TRBD2	TRBJ2-2	TGTGCCAGCTCACTACAGACTAGCAGGGACGGGGAGCTGTTTTTT	CASSLQTSRDGELFF
NA	TRBV29-1	NA	TRBJ1-4	TGCAGCGTCACACGAACTAATGAAAAACTGTTTTTT	CSVTRTNEKLFF
NA	TRBV5-5	NA	TRBJ1-1	TGTGCCAGCAGCTGGTCCGGGAACACTGAAGCTTTCTTT	CASSWSGNTEAFF
NA	TRBV7-9	NA	TRBJ1-6	TGTGCCAGCAGCTGGAAAGGCACAGGGAGTGATTCACCCCTCCACTTT	CASSWKGTGSDSPLHF
NA	TRBV6-6	TRBD1	TRBJ1-2	TGTGCCAGCATTTCGGGACAGGGCTATGGCTACACCTTC	CASISGQGYGYTF
NA	TRBV7-2	NA	TRBJ1-1	TGTGCCAGCAGCTTAGTGAGCGGAGGGAACACTGAAGCTTTCTTT	CASSLVSGGNTEAFF
NA	TRBV28	TRBD2	TRBJ2-1	TGTGCCAGCAGTTTAGGGGGGGACTCCTACAATGAGCAGTTCTTC	CASSLGGDSYNEQFF
NA	TRBV28	TRBD1	TRBJ1-1	TGTGCCAGCAGAGGACAGGGTCCCCTTATGAACACTGAAGCTTTCTTT	CASRGQGPLMNTEAFF
few	TRBV28	TRBD1	TRBJ1-1	TGTGCCAGCAGTTTACATCAGGACAGGGGCGCGTCTTTCTTT	CASSLHQDRGASFF
few	TRBV7-9	NA	TRBJ1-3	TGTGCCAGCAGCATTACAGGGTCTGGAAACACCATATATTTT	CASSITGSGNTIYF
few	TRBV12-5	TRBD2	TRBJ2-3	TGTGCTAGTGGTTCCATTCTCGGGGGGACTTTCACAGATACGCAGTATTTT	CASGSILGGTFTDTQYF
NA	TRBV23-1	TRBD1	TRBJ2-1	TGCGCCAGCAGTCAATCAGGGAGAAAGGAGGACAAGACAGGGGTCGTACACTATGAGCAGTTCTTC	CASSQSGRKEDKTGVVHYEQFF
NA	TRBV6-5	TRBD1	TRBJ1-1	TGTGCCAGCAGTCCCCCCGGGACAGGGAGGTCAGCTTTCTTT	CASSPPGTGRSAFF
few	TRBV28	TRBD1	TRBJ2-7	TGTGCCAGCAGGCGACGCGGGACAGGCGGAACCTACGAGCAGTACTTC	CASRRRGTGGTYEQYF
few	TRBV4-1	TRBD1	TRBJ1-5	TGCGCCAGCAGCCAAGAGCTGGACAGGGAACAGCCCCAGCATTTT	CASSQELDREQPQHF
NA	TRBV13	NA	TRBJ1-2	TGTGCCAGCAGCTCTATTCAGTCGGGTGGCTACACCTTC	CASSSIQSGGYTF
NA	TRBV6-4	NA	TRBJ2-3	TGTGCCAGCAGTGACTTTGAAGGGACTCGGCAGTATTTT	CASSDFEGTRQYF